This T cell receptor beta chain was profiled in a study of quantifying T cell responses using KT2 cells. Study background: cDNA was made from DNase-treated RNA using alpha and beta constant primers.

Each cDNA got a UMI-containing oligo ligated at its 3' end. An equimolar mix of RC1.1 and RC1.2 primed the beta chain across TRBC1 and TRBC2. TCRdb re-analysed the UMI-ligation and nested PCR reads in MiXCR, keeping a single row per CDR3 protein. The table includes 40,000 to 50,000 distinct CDR3 sequences, more than 15% detected once. This clonotype was seen only a few times. The sample is PBMC spiked with counted cells of clone KT2. Different KT2-to-PBMC ratios were created with a constant PBMC count. The sequencing input was PBMCs spiked with cells of the T cell clone KT2. The origin of this receptor is a human donor.

The CDR3 DNA is TGCAGTGCTAGGGAGGGAACAGCGGGGGCTTTCTTT. Translated: CSAREGTAGAFF. J is TRBJ1-1 and V is TRBV20-1; D is unclear. Germline CDR1 DFQATT, CDR2 SNEGSKA (reference sequence). This CDR3 has 12 amino acids. Trimming stripped 3 bases from V and 11 bases from J, with 16 bases between.